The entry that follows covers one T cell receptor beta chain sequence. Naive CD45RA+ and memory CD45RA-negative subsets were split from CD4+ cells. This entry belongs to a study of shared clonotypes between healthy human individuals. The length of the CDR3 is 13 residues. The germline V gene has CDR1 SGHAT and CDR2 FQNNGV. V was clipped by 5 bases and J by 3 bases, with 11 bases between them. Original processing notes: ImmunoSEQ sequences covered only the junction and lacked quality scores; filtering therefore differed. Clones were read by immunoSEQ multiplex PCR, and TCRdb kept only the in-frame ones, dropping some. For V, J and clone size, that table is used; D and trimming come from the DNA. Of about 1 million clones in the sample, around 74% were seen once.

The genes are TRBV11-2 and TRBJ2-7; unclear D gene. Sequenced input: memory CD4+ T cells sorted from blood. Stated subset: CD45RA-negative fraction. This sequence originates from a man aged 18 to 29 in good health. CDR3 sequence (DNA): TGTGCCAGCAGCGCCCCAACGCTCTACGAGCAGTACTTC. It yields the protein CASSAPTLYEQYF.